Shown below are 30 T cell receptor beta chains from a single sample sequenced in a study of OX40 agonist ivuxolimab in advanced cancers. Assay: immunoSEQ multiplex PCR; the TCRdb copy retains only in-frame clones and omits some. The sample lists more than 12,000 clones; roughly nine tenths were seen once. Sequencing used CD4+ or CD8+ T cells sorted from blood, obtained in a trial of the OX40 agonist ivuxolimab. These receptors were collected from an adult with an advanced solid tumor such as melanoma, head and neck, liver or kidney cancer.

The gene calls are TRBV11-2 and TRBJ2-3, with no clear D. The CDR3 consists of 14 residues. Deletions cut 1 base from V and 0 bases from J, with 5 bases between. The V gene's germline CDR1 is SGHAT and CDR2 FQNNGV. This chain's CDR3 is CASSLAVSTDTQYF. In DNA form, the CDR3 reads TGTGCCAGCAGCTTAGCGGTCAGCACAGATACGCAGTATTTT.

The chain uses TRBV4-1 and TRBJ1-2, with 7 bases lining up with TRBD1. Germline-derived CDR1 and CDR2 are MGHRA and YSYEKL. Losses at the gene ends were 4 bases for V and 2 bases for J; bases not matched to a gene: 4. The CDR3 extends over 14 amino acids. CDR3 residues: CASSPLQGNYGYTF. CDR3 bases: TGCGCCAGCAGCCCCCTACAGGGGAACTATGGCTACACCTTC.

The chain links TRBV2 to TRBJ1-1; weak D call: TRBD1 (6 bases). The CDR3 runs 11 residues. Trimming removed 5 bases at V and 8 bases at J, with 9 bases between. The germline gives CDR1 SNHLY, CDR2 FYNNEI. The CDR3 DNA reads TGTGCCAGCAGTTGGGACAAGGAAGCTTTCTTT. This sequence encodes CASSWDKEAFF.

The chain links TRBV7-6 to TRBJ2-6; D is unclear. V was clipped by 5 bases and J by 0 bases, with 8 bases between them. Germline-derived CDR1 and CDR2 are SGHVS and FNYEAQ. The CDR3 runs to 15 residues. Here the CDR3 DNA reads TGTGCCAGCAGCCCTTTGATCTCTGGGGCCAACGTCCTGACTTTC. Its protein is CASSPLISGANVLTF.

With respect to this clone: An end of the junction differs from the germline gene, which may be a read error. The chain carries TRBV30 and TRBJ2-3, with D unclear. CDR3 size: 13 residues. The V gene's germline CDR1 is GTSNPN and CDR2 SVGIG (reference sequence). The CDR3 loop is CAWSMGSTDTQYF. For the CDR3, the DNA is TGTGCCTGGAGCATGGGCAGCACCGATACGCAGTATTTT.

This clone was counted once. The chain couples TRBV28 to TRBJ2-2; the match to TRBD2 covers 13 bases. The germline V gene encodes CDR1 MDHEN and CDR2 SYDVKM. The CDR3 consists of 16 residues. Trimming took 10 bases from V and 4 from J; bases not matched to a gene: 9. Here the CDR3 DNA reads TGTGCCACAGGACTAGCGGGAGATCGGGTCACCGGGGAGCTGTTTTTT. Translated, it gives CATGLAGDRVTGELFF.

The CDR3 reads CASSLSAGVDTGELFF. CDR3 nucleotide sequence: TGTGCCAGCAGCTTGTCAGCGGGAGTGGACACCGGGGAGCTGTTTTTT. This rearrangement joins TRBV7-9 to TRBJ2-2, with 8 nucleotides matching TRBD2. This CDR3 contains 16 residues. V was pared by 3 bases and J by 3 bases, with 6 bases of the junction left unmatched. The germline CDR1 and CDR2 sequences are SEHNR and FQNEAQ (reference sequence).

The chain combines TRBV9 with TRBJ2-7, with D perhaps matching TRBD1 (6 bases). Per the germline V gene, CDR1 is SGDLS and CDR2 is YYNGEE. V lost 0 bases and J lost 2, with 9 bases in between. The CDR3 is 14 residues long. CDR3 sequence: CASSVGTDAYEQYF. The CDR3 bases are TGTGCCAGCAGCGTAGGGACAGACGCCTACGAGCAGTACTTC.

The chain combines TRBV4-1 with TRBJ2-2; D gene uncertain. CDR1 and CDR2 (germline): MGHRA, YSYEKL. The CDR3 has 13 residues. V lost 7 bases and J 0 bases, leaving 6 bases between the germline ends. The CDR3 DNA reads TGCGCCAGCATCGACCCGAACACCGGGGAGCTGTTTTTT. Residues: CASIDPNTGELFF.

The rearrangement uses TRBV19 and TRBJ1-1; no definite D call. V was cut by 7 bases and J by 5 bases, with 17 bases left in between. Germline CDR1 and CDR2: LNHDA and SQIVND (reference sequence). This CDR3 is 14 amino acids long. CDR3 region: CASNPQAFGTEAFF. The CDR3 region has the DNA TGTGCCAGTAACCCACAAGCTTTCGGGACTGAAGCTTTCTTT.

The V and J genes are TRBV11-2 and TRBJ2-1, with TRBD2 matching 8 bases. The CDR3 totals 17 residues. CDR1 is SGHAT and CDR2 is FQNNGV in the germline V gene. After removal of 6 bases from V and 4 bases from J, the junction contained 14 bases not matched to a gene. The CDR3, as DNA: TGTGCCAGCAGTTATTTTAACGTAGCGGGGAAATACAATGAGCAGTTCTTC. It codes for CASSYFNVAGKYNEQFF.

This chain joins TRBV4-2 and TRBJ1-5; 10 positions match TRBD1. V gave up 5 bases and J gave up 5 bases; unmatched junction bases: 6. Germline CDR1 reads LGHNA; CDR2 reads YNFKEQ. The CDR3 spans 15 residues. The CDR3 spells CASSSTGQGDQPQHF. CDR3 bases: TGTGCCAGCAGCTCGACCGGACAGGGGGATCAGCCCCAGCATTTT.

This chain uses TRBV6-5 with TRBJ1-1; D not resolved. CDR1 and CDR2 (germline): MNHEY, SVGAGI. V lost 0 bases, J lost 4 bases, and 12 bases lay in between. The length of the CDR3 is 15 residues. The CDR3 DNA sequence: TGTGCCAGCAGTTACTCCCGAGAAGGGAGCACTGAAGCTTTCTTT. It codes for CASSYSREGSTEAFF.

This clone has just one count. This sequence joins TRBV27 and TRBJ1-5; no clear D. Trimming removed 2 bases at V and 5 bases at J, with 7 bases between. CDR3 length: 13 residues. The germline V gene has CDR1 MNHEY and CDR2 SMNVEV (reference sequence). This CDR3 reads CASSLQFHQPQHF. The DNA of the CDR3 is TGTGCCAGCAGTTTACAATTCCATCAGCCCCAGCATTTT.

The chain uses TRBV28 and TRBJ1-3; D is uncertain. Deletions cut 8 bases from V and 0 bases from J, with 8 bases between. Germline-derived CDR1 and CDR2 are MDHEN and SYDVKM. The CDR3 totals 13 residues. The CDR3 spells CASVEVSGNTIYF. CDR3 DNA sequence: TGTGCCAGCGTGGAGGTCTCTGGAAACACCATATATTTT.

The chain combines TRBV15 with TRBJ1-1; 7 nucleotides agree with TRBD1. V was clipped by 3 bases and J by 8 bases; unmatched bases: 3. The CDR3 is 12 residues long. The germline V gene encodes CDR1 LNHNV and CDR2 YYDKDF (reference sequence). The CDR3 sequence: CATSSWDREAFF. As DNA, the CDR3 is TGTGCCACCAGCAGTTGGGACAGAGAAGCTTTCTTT.

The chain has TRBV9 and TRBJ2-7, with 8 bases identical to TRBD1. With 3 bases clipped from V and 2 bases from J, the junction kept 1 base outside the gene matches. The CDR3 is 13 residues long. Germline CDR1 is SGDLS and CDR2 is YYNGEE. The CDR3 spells CASSAGGPYEQYF. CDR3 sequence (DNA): TGTGCCAGCAGCGCAGGGGGCCCCTACGAGCAGTACTTC.

For the CDR3, the DNA is TGTGCCAGCAGTTTGGCGGGATTAAACTACGAGCAGTACTTC. It encodes CASSLAGLNYEQYF. This chain connects TRBV27 to TRBJ2-7; the D gene is possibly TRBD2 (6 bases). The CDR3 totals 14 residues. The germline V and J ends were trimmed by 3 bases and 3 bases, with 12 bases remaining between them. Looked up from germline, CDR1 is MNHEY and CDR2 is SMNVEV (reference sequence).

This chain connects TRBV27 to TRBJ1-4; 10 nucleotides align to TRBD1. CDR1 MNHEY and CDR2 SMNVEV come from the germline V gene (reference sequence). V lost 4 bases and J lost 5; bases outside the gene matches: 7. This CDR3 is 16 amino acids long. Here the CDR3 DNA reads TGTGCCAGCAGTTCCCTCGGGACAGGGGAGAATGAAAAACTGTTTTTT. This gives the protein CASSSLGTGENEKLFF.

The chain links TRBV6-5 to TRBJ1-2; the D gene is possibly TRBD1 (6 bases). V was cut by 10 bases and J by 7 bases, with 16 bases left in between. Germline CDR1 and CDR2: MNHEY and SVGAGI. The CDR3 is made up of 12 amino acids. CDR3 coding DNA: TGTGCCACCCGATGGGACATGGGTGGCTACACCTTC. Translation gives CATRWDMGGYTF.

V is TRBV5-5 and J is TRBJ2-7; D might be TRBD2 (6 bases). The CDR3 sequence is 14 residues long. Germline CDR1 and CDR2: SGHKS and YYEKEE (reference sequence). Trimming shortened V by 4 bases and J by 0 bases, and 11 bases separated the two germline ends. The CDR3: CASSGGLSSYEQYF. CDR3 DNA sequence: TGTGCCAGCAGCGGGGGACTCAGCTCCTACGAGCAGTACTTC.

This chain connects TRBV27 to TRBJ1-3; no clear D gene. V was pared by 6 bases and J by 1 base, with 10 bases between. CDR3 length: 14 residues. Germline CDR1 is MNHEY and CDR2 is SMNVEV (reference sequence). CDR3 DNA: TGTGCCAGCAGCGGTGGACCTTCTGGAAACACCATATATTTT. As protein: CASSGGPSGNTIYF.

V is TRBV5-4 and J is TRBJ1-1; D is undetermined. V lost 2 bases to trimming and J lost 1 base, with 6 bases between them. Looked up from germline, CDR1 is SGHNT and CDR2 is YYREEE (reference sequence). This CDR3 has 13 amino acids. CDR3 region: CASSFRGNTEAFF. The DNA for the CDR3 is TGTGCCAGCAGCTTTCGGGGGAACACTGAAGCTTTCTTT.

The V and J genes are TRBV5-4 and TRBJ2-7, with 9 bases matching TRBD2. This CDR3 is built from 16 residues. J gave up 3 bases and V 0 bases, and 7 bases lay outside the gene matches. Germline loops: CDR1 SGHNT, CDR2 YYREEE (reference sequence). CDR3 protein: CASSLVFSGSLYEQYF. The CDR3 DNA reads TGTGCCAGCAGCTTGGTCTTTAGCGGGAGCCTCTACGAGCAGTACTTC.

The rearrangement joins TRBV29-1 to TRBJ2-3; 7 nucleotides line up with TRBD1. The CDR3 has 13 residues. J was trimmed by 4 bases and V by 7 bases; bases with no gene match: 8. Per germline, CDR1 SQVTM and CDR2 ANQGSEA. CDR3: CSARDRRPDTQYF. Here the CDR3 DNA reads TGCAGCGCCAGGGACAGAAGACCAGATACGCAGTATTTT.

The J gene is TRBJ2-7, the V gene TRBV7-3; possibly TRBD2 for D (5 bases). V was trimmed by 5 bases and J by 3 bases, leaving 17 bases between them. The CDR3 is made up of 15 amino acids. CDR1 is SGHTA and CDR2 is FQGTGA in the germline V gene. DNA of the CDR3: TGTGCCAGCAGCAGAACGGGTAGCGCTGACTACGAGCAGTACTTC. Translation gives CASSRTGSADYEQYF.

This CDR3 is CASSSGSHYNEQFF. The CDR3 DNA follows: TGTGCCAGCAGTAGCGGGAGTCACTACAATGAGCAGTTCTTC. The chain uses TRBV6-6 and TRBJ2-1, with 8 bases identical to TRBD2. The length of the CDR3 is 14 residues. After removal of 5 bases from V and 3 bases from J, the junction contained 3 bases not matched to a gene. Germline assignment: CDR1 MNHNY and CDR2 SVGAGI (reference sequence).

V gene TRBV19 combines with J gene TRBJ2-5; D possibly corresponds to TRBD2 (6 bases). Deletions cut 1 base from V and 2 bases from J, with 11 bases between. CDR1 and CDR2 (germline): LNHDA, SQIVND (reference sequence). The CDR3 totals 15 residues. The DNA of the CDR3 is TGTGCCAGTAGTATAGGTTTTAGCGGTCAAGAGACCCAGTACTTC. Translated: CASSIGFSGQETQYF.

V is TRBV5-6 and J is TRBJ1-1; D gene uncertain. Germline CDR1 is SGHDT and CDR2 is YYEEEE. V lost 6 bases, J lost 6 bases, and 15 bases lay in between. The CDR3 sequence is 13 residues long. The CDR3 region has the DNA TGTGCCAGCAATCTGGGGAACAGAGCTGAAGCTTTCTTT. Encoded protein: CASNLGNRAEAFF.

The CDR3 DNA reads as TGTGCCAGCAGTTCCCGACAGGGGAGATACAATGAGCAGTTCTTC. It yields the protein CASSSRQGRYNEQFF. V and J are TRBV27 and TRBJ2-1; 8 bases line up with TRBD1. J was trimmed by 4 bases and V by 4 bases; bases with no gene match: 6. There are 15 residues in the CDR3. Germline V gene lookup returns CDR1 MNHEY and CDR2 SMNVEV (reference sequence).